This passage covers 14 T cell receptor beta chains from one sample sequenced in a study of cytomegalovirus exposure and HLA in healthy donors. Researchers ran the PCR with 60 Vbeta and 13 Jbeta primers. TCRdb's copy holds only in-frame clones and misses some; the assay was immunoSEQ multiplex PCR. The table includes roughly 130,000 clones, about 74% detected once. The sample was PBMCs. These receptors were taken from a woman between 45 and 65 years old in good health and CMV-seropositive.

The chain uses TRBV9 and TRBJ2-3; 9 bases agree with TRBD1. Losses at the gene ends were 3 bases for V and 6 bases for J; bases not matched to a gene: 14. CDR3 size: 17 residues. CDR1 is SGDLS, CDR2 YYNGEE, per germline. In DNA, the CDR3 is TGTGCCAGCAGCGGGACTCCGGGACAGGGATCGATTGATACGCAGTATTTT. Encoded protein: CASSGTPGQGSIDTQYF.

V is TRBV7-8 and J is TRBJ2-2; D may be TRBD1 (6 bases). The CDR3 is 15 residues long. Germline V gene data show CDR1 as SGHVS and CDR2 as FQNEAQ. Between the trimmed V and J ends, which lost 1 base and 4 bases, there was a span of 10 bases. Here the CDR3 DNA reads TGTGCCAGCAGCTTAGATGGACAGAGCACCGGGGAGCTGTTTTTT. Translated, it gives CASSLDGQSTGELFF.

This clone has only a few counts. V and J are TRBV5-6 and TRBJ1-1; a weak D match, TRBD1 (6 bases). This CDR3 has 15 residues. Germline CDR1 reads SGHDT; CDR2 reads YYEEEE. Trimming removed 4 bases from V and 6 bases from J, with 19 bases in between. The CDR3 loop is CASSPETGFAAEAFF. In DNA, the CDR3 is TGTGCCAGCAGCCCAGAAACAGGGTTCGCGGCTGAAGCTTTCTTT.

The rearrangement links TRBV6-5 to TRBJ1-1; D is uncertain. Per the germline V gene, CDR1 is MNHEY and CDR2 is SVGAGI. Trimming removed 1 base at V and 5 bases at J, with 8 bases between. The CDR3 contains 13 residues. The CDR3: CASSYLRETEAFF. CDR3 bases: TGTGCCAGCAGTTACTTACGGGAAACTGAAGCTTTCTTT.

The V and J genes are TRBV19 and TRBJ1-2; unclear D gene. The CDR3 length is 13 residues. Trimming stripped 3 bases from V and 8 bases from J, with 13 bases between. Germline assignment: CDR1 LNHDA and CDR2 SQIVND (reference sequence). The CDR3 loop is CASSILPSRGYTF. For the CDR3, the DNA is TGTGCCAGTAGTATTCTGCCCTCCCGGGGCTACACCTTC. The entire variable domain, with the rest obtained from reference TRBV19 and TRBJ1-2, is as follows: DGGITQSPKYLFRKEGQNVTLSCEQNLNHDAMYWYRQDPGQGLRLIYYSQIVNDFQKGDIAEGYSVSREKKESFPLTVTSAQKNPTAFYLCASSILPSRGYTFGSGTRLTVV.

This chain connects TRBV9 to TRBJ1-5; the D is unclear. V was pared by 0 bases and J by 5 bases, with 9 bases between. Germline lookup yields CDR1 SGDLS and CDR2 YYNGEE. The CDR3 totals 14 residues. CDR3 coding DNA: TGTGCCAGCAGCGTAGGAGAGGGTTATCAGCCCCAGCATTTT. Protein: CASSVGEGYQPQHF.

Details on this clone: This sample includes further DNA sequences coding for the same CDR3. V usage is TRBV5-1 and J usage is TRBJ2-3, with D uncertain. CDR1 and CDR2 (germline): SGHRS, YFSETQ. Trimming shortened V by 0 bases and J by 0 bases, and 8 bases separated the two germline ends. This CDR3 contains 15 residues. The CDR3 DNA sequence: TGCGCCAGCAGCTTGGTTGGGCTCAGCACAGATACGCAGTATTTT. Amino acid sequence: CASSLVGLSTDTQYF. Full variable domain (outside the CDR3, taken from reference TRBV5-1 and TRBJ2-3): KAGVTQTPRYLIKTRGQQVTLSCSPISGHRSVSWYQQTPGQGLQFLFEYFSETQRNKGNFPGRFSGRQFSNSRSEMNVSTLELGDSALYLCASSLVGLSTDTQYFGPGTRLTVL.

The chain recombines TRBV7-2 with TRBJ2-1; 8 bases match TRBD2. The CDR3 extends over 16 amino acids. Germline V gene data show CDR1 as SGHTA and CDR2 as FQGNSA. Losses at the gene ends were 4 bases for V and 5 bases for J; bases not matched to a gene: 10. The CDR3 loop is CASSSRRAGGDNEQFF. The CDR3 DNA follows: TGTGCCAGCAGCTCGAGGCGGGCGGGGGGAGACAATGAGCAGTTCTTC.

This clone has more than one count but fewer than ten. This sample includes further DNA sequences coding for the same CDR3. The V call is TRBV5-1, the J call TRBJ2-1; no definite D call. V shed 3 bases and J shed 7 bases, with 5 bases lying between them. CDR3 length: 11 residues. Germline V gene data show CDR1 as SGHRS and CDR2 as YFSETQ. CDR3 region: CASSSSNEQFF. The CDR3 nucleotides read TGCGCCAGCAGCTCCTCTAATGAGCAGTTCTTC.

This sequence joins TRBV4-1 and TRBJ2-2; 11 nucleotides agree with TRBD2. Germline lookup yields CDR1 MGHRA and CDR2 YSYEKL. This CDR3 is 16 amino acids long. V trimming: 0 bases; J trimming: 6 bases; junction bases outside the gene matches: 3. The CDR3 sequence: CASSQDIAGGSGELFF. CDR3 in DNA: TGCGCCAGCAGCCAAGATATAGCGGGGGGGTCCGGGGAGCTGTTTTTT.

The rearrangement uses TRBV2 and TRBJ1-5; weak D call: TRBD1 (6 bases). The CDR3 length is 14 residues. V lost 6 bases and J 9 bases, leaving 18 bases between the germline ends. Germline V lookup: CDR1 SNHLY, CDR2 FYNNEI. The chain's CDR3 is CASRGATGPGPQHF. The CDR3 DNA reads TGTGCCAGCAGAGGAGCGACAGGTCCCGGGCCCCAGCATTTT.

The V gene is TRBV7-9, the J gene TRBJ1-4; possible D gene TRBD1, 6 bases. CDR3 length: 17 amino acids. Trimming left V 5 bases short and J 8 bases short, with 24 bases between. Germline CDR1 and CDR2: SEHNR and FQNEAQ (reference sequence). CDR3 in DNA: TGTGCCAGCAGCGAGGGGACACTGATCCTTGGCAAAGAAAAACTGTTTTTT. Amino acid sequence: CASSEGTLILGKEKLFF.

The CDR3 is CASSVEDRGRSFF. DNA for the CDR3: TGTGCCAGCAGCGTAGAGGACAGGGGGCGGTCTTTCTTT. The chain is built from TRBV9 and TRBJ1-1; 11 bases are a match to TRBD1. Looked up from germline, CDR1 is SGDLS and CDR2 is YYNGEE. V was clipped by 0 bases and J by 12 bases; unmatched bases: 4. This CDR3 has 13 amino acids.

In its sample, this clone was seen a few times. The chain has TRBV18 and TRBJ1-5; the D is unclear. V was pared by 6 bases and J by 3 bases, with 12 bases between. Germline CDR1 is KGHSH and CDR2 is LQKENI. This CDR3 has 14 amino acids. The CDR3 spells CASSPMRANQPQHF. In DNA, the CDR3 is TGTGCCAGCTCGCCTATGAGGGCCAATCAGCCCCAGCATTTT. The full variable domain, completed using reference TRBV18 and TRBJ1-5, is NAGVMQNPRHLVRRRGQEARLRCSPMKGHSHVYWYRQLPEEGLKFMVYLQKENIIDESGMPKERFSAEFPKEGPSILRIQQVVRGDSAAYFCASSPMRANQPQHFGDGTRLSIL.